The subject of this entry is one T cell receptor (beta chain). No cognate antigen has been identified for it. No much larger clone is present one base from it, and per-base qualities are unavailable. At the DNA level, this CDR3 is encoded by other sequences in the same sample as well. This record belongs to a study of shared clonotypes between healthy human individuals (dated by TCRdb to 2018 to 2021). About the study as a whole: The cohort comprised a couple of women and three men aged 18 to 49 years. For each donor, three plates each were used for CD4 naive and CD4 memory, two plates were used for CD8 naive, and one plate was used for CD8 memory. Blood TCR repertoires of a handful of healthy adults were deeply sequenced to estimate repertoire size and the extent of clonotype sharing between individuals. To increase sequencing depth and limit assay-specific biases, TCR repertoire library preparation and sequencing were carried out by different laboratories using diverse techniques. Each donor's leukapheresis produced roughly between roughly 0.85 and 9.5 billion PBMCs.

Study-wide conclusions, independent of this receptor: The genetic and exposure-history diversity represented was limited by the small number of donors. Larger estimated clonotype richness was generally found for naive subsets than for memory subsets. Rarefaction of sorted-subset datasets indicated incomplete sequencing despite the large sequencing depth. Sampling was restricted to blood, and TCR repertoires in tissues likely differ from the TCR repertoires found in blood. Clonotypes shared by all four sorted-subset donors showed higher generation probabilities than non-shared clonotypes. Pairwise subsampling indicated that sequencing depth was expected to affect the degree of clonotype sharing among donors. Across a handful of donors, around 5% of naive CD4, approximately 3.5% of naive CD8, roughly 2.2% of memory CD4, and about 0.4% of memory CD8 clonotypes were shared.

Healthy HIV-negative adults with no recently reported acute infections or vaccinations were included as donors. Every donor was a Caucasian adult residing in Nashville, Tennessee, USA. CD4+ T cells were enriched by magnetic negative selection; naive cells were then positively selected on CD45RA, and the negative fraction formed the memory subset. Blood was obtained by leukapheresis, after which PBMCs were separated by Ficoll-Histopaque density gradient centrifugation and cryopreserved in liquid nitrogen vapor phase. Purity and quantity of every magnetically sorted T cell population were checked by analytical flow cytometry. Each sorted fraction had its genomic DNA isolated and then quantified by UV absorbance on a Nanodrop 2000c. Using the deep immunoSEQ assay, multiplex PCR amplified TCR CDR3 regions from genomic DNA. Extracted genomic DNA from each cell subset was spread evenly across all wells of several immunoSEQ 96-well plates, with each plate serving as a replicate. For sorted subsets, each replicate PCR was loaded with about 200 ng genomic DNA, equivalent to 25,000 to 30,000 T cell genomes. Purified libraries were quantified with a Qubit 3.0 fluorometer, sized on a Bioanalyzer 2100, and re-quantified with the KAPA Library Quantification kit. Every immunoSEQ 96-well plate was sequenced on a separate single-read 150-cycle Illumina NextSeq 550 flow cell. The original methods were these. Because only junctional sequences without quality scores were contained in the immunoSEQ output, filtering matching that applied to full-length reads could not be performed. To assign V/J genes and CDR3, sequences were annotated against IMGT germline references using PyIR, a Python wrapper for IgBLAST v1.9. Any read was removed if the V/J assignment was weak (E-value above 1e-6), the CDR3 was missing, or the read contained stop codons, out-of-frame junctions, or ambiguous translated residues. V3J clonotypes were defined as sequences sharing an identical inferred V gene, J gene, and CDR3 amino acid sequence. To compute the percentage overlap between repertoires, the number of shared unique clonotypes was divided by the size of the smaller repertoire. Repertoire richness was assessed with RTK rarefaction, the Chao1 estimator, and Recon v2.1 estimates of unobserved clonotypes. Generation probabilities were computed with OLGA for all TCRbeta clonotypes obtained by the gDNA method from four donors. Not all clones reach the TCRdb copy of this immuneACCESS table, which keeps in-frame sequences only. Checked studies attribute under half of the gap to unresolved V genes and leave the rest unexplained. From that table come the V and J calls and clone size; the DNA was used to work out D and trimming. The sample table records some 2,000,000 clones; about 94% of these occur just once. The ten largest clones capture roughly 0.13% of the sample.

Between the V and J ends, shortened by 2 bases and 0 bases respectively, the junction contains 6 bases. The CDR1 and CDR2 encoded by the germline V gene are SGHDT and YYEEEE. The CDR3 runs 14 residues from the cysteine to the phenylalanine. Only the CDR3 region is kept as DNA, spanning 42 bases read in frame from base 1. The clonotype comes from a man between 18 and 35 years old in good health. The sample taken for sequencing was naive CD4+ T cells sorted from blood. Sample cell subset or site, as interpreted from the label and publication: CD45RA+ positively selected. This receptor chain uses TRBV5-6 and TRBJ1-3; the D gene is not confidently resolved. DNA sequence: TGTGCCAGCAGCTTAGTGGGCTCTGGAAACACCATATATTTT. The translation is CASSLVGSGNTIYF.